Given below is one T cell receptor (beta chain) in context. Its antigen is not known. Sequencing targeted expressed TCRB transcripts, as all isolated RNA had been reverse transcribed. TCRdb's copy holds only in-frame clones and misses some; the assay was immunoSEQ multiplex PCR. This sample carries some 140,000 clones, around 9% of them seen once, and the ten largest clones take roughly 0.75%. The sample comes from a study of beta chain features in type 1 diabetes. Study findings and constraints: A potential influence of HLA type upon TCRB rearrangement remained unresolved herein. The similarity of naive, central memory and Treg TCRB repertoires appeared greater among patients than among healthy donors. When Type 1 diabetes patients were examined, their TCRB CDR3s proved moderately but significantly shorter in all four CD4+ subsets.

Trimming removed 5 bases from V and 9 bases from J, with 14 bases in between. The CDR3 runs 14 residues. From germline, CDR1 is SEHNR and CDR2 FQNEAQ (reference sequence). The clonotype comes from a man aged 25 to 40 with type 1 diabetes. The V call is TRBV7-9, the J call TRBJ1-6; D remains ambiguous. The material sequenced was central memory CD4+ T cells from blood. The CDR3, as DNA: TGTGCCAGCAGCCCAACACGGGATGGTTCACCCCTCCACTTT. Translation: CASSPTRDGSPLHF.